The 16 T cell receptor beta chains listed next were all sequenced from one sample in a study of memory CD4+ T cells and cytomegalovirus serostatus. Libraries were prepared by immunoSEQ multiplex PCR; TCRdb keeps only in-frame clonotypes and omits some of them. The sample lists just under 95,000 clones, about four fifths occurring once. Single viable CD3+CD4+CD8-CD45RO+ cells were sorted as the memory CD4+ T cells. Sequenced sample: memory CD4+ T cells from blood. All receptors come from an adult in good health and CMV-seropositive.

V and J are TRBV4-3 and TRBJ2-3; possibly TRBD1 for D (6 bases). Germline V gene lookup returns CDR1 LGHNA and CDR2 YSLEER. The CDR3 contains 15 residues. Trimming removed 0 bases at V and 0 bases at J, with 7 bases between. CDR3 coding DNA: TGCGCCAGCAGCCAAGAGGGGGCTAGCACAGATACGCAGTATTTT. Its protein product is CASSQEGASTDTQYF.

The gene calls are TRBV28 and TRBJ2-7; TRBD2 matches at 8 bases. The V gene's germline CDR1 is MDHEN and CDR2 SYDVKM. The V gene end was trimmed by 5 bases and the J gene end by 9 bases; junction bases not matched to a gene: 12. The CDR3 totals 14 residues. The CDR3 spells CASSLTARGGLQYF. The CDR3 bases are TGTGCCAGCAGTCTGACAGCCCGGGGGGGTTTGCAGTACTTC. Filled out from reference TRBV28 and TRBJ2-7, the complete variable domain reads DVKVTQSSRYLVKRTGEKVFLECVQDMDHENMFWYRQDPGLGLRLIYFSYDVKMKEKGDIPEGYSVSREKKERFSLILESASTNQTSMYLCASSLTARGGLQYFGPGTRLTVT.

This chain links TRBV25-1 with TRBJ1-4; 10 nucleotides match TRBD1. CDR1 and CDR2 from the germline V gene are MGHDK and SYGVNS. The CDR3 has 15 residues. V gave up 3 bases and J gave up 6 bases; unmatched junction bases: 4. The CDR3 loop is CASSDPGQGDEKLFF. In DNA, the CDR3 is TGTGCCAGCAGTGACCCCGGACAGGGGGATGAAAAACTGTTTTTT.

This clone has only a few counts. The chain uses TRBV4-2 and TRBJ1-1; tentatively, D is TRBD1 (6 bases). V gave up 8 bases and J gave up 1 base, with 14 bases separating them. Germline values: CDR1 LGHNA, CDR2 YNFKEQ. This CDR3 spans 14 amino acids. Written as DNA, the CDR3 is TGTGCCAGCCGGGGGGGCGGTGAGAACACTGAAGCTTTCTTT. Its protein product is CASRGGGENTEAFF.

V is TRBV9 and J is TRBJ2-1; no definite D call. CDR3 size: 13 residues. Germline CDR1 reads SGDLS; CDR2 reads YYNGEE. Trimming cost V 4 bases and J 12 bases, with 17 bases left between them. The CDR3 here is CASSQFDNLWQFF. In DNA, the CDR3 is TGTGCCAGCAGCCAATTTGACAATCTCTGGCAGTTCTTC. Complete variable domain (other parts from reference TRBV9 and TRBJ2-1): DSGVTQTPKHLITATGQRVTLRCSPRSGDLSVYWYQQSLDQGLQFLIQYYNGEERAKGNILERFSAQQFPDLHSELNLSSLELGDSALYFCASSQFDNLWQFFGPGTRLTVL.

The V call is TRBV28, the J call TRBJ1-5; possibly TRBD1 for D (5 bases). Germline V gene data show CDR1 as MDHEN and CDR2 as SYDVKM. V shed 2 bases and J shed 2 bases, with 10 bases lying between them. The length of the CDR3 is 15 residues. For the CDR3, the DNA is TGTGCCAGCAGTTTAGGGGGGTCTCGCAATCAGCCCCAGCATTTT. This translates into CASSLGGSRNQPQHF.

The chain uses TRBV19 and TRBJ1-5, with unresolved D. Germline V gives CDR1 LNHDA, CDR2 SQIVND (reference sequence). The CDR3 has 14 amino acids. Trimming pared 2 bases from V and 4 bases from J, leaving 9 bases between. DNA for the CDR3: TGTGCCAGTAGTATAACGGAAGGGAATCAGCCCCAGCATTTT. This gives the protein CASSITEGNQPQHF.

The V and J genes are TRBV5-1 and TRBJ2-7; the match to TRBD2 covers 9 bases. Germline assignment: CDR1 SGHRS and CDR2 YFSETQ. V trimming: 10 bases; J trimming: 3 bases; junction bases outside the gene matches: 11. The CDR3 extends over 14 amino acids. CDR3 loop: CACRLREGNYEQYF. DNA for the CDR3: TGCGCCTGCCGTCTGCGGGAGGGGAACTACGAGCAGTACTTC.

The chain uses TRBV5-8 and TRBJ2-3; 7 nucleotides align to TRBD1. J lost 2 bases, V lost 2 bases, and 20 bases had no gene match. Germline V CDR1 and CDR2: SGHTS, YDEGEE. The CDR3 is 20 amino acids. The CDR3 region is CASSFRDRAWTDQLTDTQYF. In DNA, the CDR3 is TGTGCCAGCAGCTTCCGGGACAGAGCTTGGACCGATCAACTCACAGATACGCAGTATTTT.

This rearrangement joins TRBV28 to TRBJ1-4; D uncertain. Trimming removed 0 bases at V and 5 bases at J, with 7 bases between. Germline CDR1 and CDR2: MDHEN and SYDVKM. The CDR3 totals 14 residues. The CDR3 DNA reads as TGTGCCAGCAGTTTATGGACGGAAAATGAAAAACTGTTTTTT. It encodes CASSLWTENEKLFF.

The chain combines TRBV6-1 with TRBJ2-3; a weak D match, TRBD2 (5 bases). Trimming removed 8 bases from V and 0 bases from J, with 15 bases in between. This CDR3 is 15 amino acids long. Per the germline V gene, CDR1 is MNHNS and CDR2 is SASEGT. The CDR3 DNA reads as TGTGCCAGCGCCCTGGGAGCCTATAGCACAGATACGCAGTATTTT. Translated, it gives CASALGAYSTDTQYF.

The rearrangement links TRBV14 to TRBJ1-2, with unresolved D. Per germline, CDR1 SGHDN and CDR2 FVKESK. The CDR3 consists of 16 residues. The germline V and J ends were trimmed by 8 bases and 2 bases, with 21 bases remaining between them. The CDR3 DNA reads as TGTGCCAGCGAAGCAATTAGCCGTTGGAGAAACTATGGCTACACCTTC. Encoded protein: CASEAISRWRNYGYTF.

J is TRBJ2-7 and V is TRBV6-6; a possible D gene is TRBD1 (6 bases). V was trimmed by 5 bases and J by 3 bases, leaving 11 bases between them. The CDR3 runs 13 residues. CDR1 MNHNY and CDR2 SVGAGI come from the germline V gene (reference sequence). The CDR3, as DNA: TGTGCCAGCAGTAACCTAGGGGGCTACGAGCAGTACTTC. Amino acid sequence: CASSNLGGYEQYF.

The rearrangement links TRBV4-1 to TRBJ1-3; D is uncertain. The CDR3 runs to 17 residues. Germline-derived CDR1 and CDR2 are MGHRA and YSYEKL. V gave up 4 bases and J gave up 0 bases, with 16 bases separating them. CDR3: CASSLDPPSFSGNTIYF. The CDR3 DNA sequence: TGCGCCAGCAGCCTAGACCCCCCTAGTTTCTCTGGAAACACCATATATTTT.

This clone was seen just once. The chain has TRBV5-4 and TRBJ2-3; 14 nucleotides match TRBD2. The CDR3 runs to 19 residues. Germline CDR1 and CDR2: SGHNT and YYREEE (reference sequence). V lost 4 bases, J lost 5 bases, and 15 bases stayed unmatched. Here the CDR3 reads CASSPSGTSGSSFKDTQYF. CDR3 nucleotides: TGTGCCAGCAGCCCATCCGGGACTAGCGGGAGTAGTTTTAAAGATACGCAGTATTTT.

The chain employs TRBV2 and TRBJ2-3; no firm D call. Trimming removed 5 bases at V and 1 base at J, with 4 bases between. This CDR3 contains 12 residues. Looked up from germline, CDR1 is SNHLY and CDR2 is FYNNEI. CDR3 in amino acids: CASSRGTDTQYF. CDR3 nucleotides: TGTGCCAGCAGTCGAGGCACAGATACGCAGTATTTT.